This TCR beta chain originates from a study of CD8 T cells in Susac syndrome. Roughly 0.45 to 1 ug RNA was reverse transcribed with random hexamers. Via MiXCR, TCRdb re-called the immunoSEQ multiplex PCR reads, giving one row per CDR3 protein. The repertoire consists of a few hundred thousand distinct CDR3 sequences, with approximately 89% occurring once and the leading ten covering approximately 0.18%. The CDR3 has 15 residues. Trimming took 3 bases from V and 3 from J; bases not matched to a gene: 7. CDR1 and CDR2 from the germline V gene are KGHSH and LQKENI. The chain uses TRBV18 and TRBJ1-2; the match to TRBD1 covers 7 bases. Sequences were obtained from CD8+ T cells from PBMCs. This receptor was taken from a human donor with multiple sclerosis. The DNA for the CDR3 is TGTGCCAGCTCACCCCTAAAACAGGGGTACTATGGCTACACCTTC. Its translation is CASSPLKQGYYGYTF.